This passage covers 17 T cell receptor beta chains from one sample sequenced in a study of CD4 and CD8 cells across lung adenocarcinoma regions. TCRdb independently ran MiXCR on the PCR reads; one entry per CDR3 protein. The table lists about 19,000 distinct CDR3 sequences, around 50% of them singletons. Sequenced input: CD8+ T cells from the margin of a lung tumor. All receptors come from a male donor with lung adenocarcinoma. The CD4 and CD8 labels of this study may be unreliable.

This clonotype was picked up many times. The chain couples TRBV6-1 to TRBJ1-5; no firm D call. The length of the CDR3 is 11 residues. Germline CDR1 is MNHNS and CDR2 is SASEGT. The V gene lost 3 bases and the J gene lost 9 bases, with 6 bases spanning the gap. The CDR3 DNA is TGTGCCAGCAGTGACGATCTGCCCCAGCATTTT. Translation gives CASSDDLPQHF.

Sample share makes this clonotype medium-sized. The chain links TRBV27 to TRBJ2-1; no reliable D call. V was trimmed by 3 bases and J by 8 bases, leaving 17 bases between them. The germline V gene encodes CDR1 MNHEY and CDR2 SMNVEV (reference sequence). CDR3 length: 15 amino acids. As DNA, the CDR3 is TGTGCCAGCAGTTTGGAACTATCGACGTGGGATGAGCAGTTCTTC. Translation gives CASSLELSTWDEQFF.

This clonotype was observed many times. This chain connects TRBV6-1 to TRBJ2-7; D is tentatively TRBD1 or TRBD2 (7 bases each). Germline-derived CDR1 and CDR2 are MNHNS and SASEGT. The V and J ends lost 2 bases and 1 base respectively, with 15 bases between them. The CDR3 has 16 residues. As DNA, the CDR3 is TGTGCCAGCAGTGAACCAGGGGGGGGTCGATCCTACGAGCAGTACTTC. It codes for CASSEPGGGRSYEQYF.

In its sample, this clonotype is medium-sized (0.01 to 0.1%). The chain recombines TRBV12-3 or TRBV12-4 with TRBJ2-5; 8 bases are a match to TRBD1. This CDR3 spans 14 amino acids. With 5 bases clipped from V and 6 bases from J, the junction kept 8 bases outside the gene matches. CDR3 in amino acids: CASSPRTGIQTQYF. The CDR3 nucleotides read TGTGCCAGCAGTCCAAGGACAGGGATACAGACCCAGTACTTC.

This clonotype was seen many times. The CDR3 is CASSTPGLAGYNEQFF. DNA of the CDR3: TGCGCCAGCAGCACCCCTGGACTAGCGGGCTACAATGAGCAGTTCTTC. The V gene is TRBV4-1, the J gene TRBJ2-1; 11 nucleotides match TRBD2. The CDR3 extends over 16 amino acids. In germline, CDR1 is MGHRA, CDR2 YSYEKL. Trimming removed 5 bases from V and 3 bases from J; junction bases left unmatched: 6.

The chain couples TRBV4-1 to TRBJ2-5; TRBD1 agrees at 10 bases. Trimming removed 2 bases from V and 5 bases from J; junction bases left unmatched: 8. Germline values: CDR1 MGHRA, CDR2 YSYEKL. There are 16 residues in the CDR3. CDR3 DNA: TGCGCCAGCAGCCAACATCTGGGACAGGGGTCGGAGACCCAGTACTTC. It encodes CASSQHLGQGSETQYF.

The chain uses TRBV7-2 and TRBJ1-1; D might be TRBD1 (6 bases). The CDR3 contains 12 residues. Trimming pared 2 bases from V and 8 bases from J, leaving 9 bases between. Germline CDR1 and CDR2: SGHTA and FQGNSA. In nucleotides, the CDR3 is TGTGCCAGCAGCTTATACGGGACAGAAGCTTTCTTT. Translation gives CASSLYGTEAFF.

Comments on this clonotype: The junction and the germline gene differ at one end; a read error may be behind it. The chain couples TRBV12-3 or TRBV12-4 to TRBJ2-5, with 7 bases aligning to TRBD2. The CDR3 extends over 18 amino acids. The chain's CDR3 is CASSLAGSGVCDQKTQYF. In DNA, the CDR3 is TGTGCCAGCAGTTTGGCGGGGAGCGGGGTCTGTGACCAAAAGACTCAGTACTTC.

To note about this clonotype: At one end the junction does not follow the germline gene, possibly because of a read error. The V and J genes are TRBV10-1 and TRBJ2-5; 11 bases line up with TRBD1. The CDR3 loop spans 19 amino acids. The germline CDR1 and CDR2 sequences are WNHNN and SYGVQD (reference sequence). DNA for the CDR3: TGCGCCAGGAAGCCCCCACCGGGACAGGGGGGCTCTGGGAACAACACCCTGTACTTC. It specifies CARKPPPGQGGSGNNTLYF.

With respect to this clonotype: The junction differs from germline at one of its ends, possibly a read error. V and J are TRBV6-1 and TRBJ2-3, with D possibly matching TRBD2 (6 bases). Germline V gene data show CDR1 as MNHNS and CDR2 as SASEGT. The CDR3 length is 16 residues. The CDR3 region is CASREAGSGVGETQYF. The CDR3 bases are TGTGCCAGCAGGGAAGCCGGGAGCGGTGTCGGGGAGACGCAGTATTTC.

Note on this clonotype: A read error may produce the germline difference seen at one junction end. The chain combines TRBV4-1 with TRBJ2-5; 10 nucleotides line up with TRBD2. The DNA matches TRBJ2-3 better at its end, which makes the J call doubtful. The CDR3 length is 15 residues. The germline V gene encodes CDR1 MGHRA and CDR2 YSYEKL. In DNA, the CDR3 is TGCGCCAGCAAGAGCGGGAGGGCCAGAACAGAGACGCAGTATTTT. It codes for CASKSGRARTETQYF.

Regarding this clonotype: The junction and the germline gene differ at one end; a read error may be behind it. The CDR3 protein is CRGTGLWAKNTQYF. The DNA for the CDR3 is TGCCGCGGCACGGGGCTGTGGGCCAAAAACACTCAGTACTTC. This chain joins TRBV10-3 and TRBJ2-4; D may match TRBD1 or TRBD2 (5 bases each). Germline V gene sequence: CDR1 ENHRY, CDR2 SYGVKD. CDR3 length: 14 residues.

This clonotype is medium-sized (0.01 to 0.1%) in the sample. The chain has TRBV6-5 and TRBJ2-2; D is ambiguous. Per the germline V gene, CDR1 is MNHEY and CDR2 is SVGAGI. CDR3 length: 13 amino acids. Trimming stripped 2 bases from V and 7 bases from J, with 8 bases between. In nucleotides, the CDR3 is TGTGCCAGCAGTTACGTTGTTGGCGGGGAGCTGTTTTTT. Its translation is CASSYVVGGELFF.

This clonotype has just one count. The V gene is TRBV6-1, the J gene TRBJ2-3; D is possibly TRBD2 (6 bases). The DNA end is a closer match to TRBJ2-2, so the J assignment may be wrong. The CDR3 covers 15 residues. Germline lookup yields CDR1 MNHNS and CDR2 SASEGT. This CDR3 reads CASSKGLAGTDALFF. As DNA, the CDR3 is TGTGCCAGCAGTAAGGGACTTGCGGGCACCGATGCGCTGTTTTTT.

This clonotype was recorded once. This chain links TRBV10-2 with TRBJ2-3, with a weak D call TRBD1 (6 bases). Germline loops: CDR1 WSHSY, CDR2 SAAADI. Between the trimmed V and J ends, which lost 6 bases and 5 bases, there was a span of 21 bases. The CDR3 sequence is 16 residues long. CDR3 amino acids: CASRGHGVGGGDTQYF. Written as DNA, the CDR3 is TGCGCCAGCAGGGGACACGGGGTAGGTGGCGGAGATACGCAGTATTTT.

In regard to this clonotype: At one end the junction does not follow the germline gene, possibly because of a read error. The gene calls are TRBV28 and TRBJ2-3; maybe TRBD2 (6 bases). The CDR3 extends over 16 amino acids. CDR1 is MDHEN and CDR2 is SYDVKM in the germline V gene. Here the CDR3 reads CASSGAGPCGKDMQYF. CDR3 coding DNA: TGTGCCAGCAGTGGTGCGGGGCCGTGCGGCAAAGATATGCAGTACTTT.

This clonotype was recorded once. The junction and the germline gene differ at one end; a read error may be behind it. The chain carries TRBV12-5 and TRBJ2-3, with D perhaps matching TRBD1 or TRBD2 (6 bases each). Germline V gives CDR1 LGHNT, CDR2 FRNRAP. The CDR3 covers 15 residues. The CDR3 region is CGRGDGGSGPETQYF. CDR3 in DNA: TGTGGTAGGGGGGATGGGGGGAGTGGGCCAGAGACGCAGTATTTC.